Following are 30 T cell receptor beta chains from one sample sequenced in a study of control samples from healthy donors and cancer patients. Only in-frame clones appear in the TCRdb table, and some are missing; sequencing was by immunoSEQ multiplex PCR. Among tens of thousands of clones listed, around 79% were seen once. Sequencing input: PBMCs. The receptors were sampled from a man aged 60 to 69 with head and neck cancer.

The chain uses TRBV19 and TRBJ2-3, with D hard to call. CDR3 length equals 13 residues. The germline gives CDR1 LNHDA, CDR2 SQIVND (reference sequence). V gave up 3 bases and J gave up 1 base, with 5 bases separating them. The CDR3 protein is CASSISGTDTQYF. The CDR3 bases are TGTGCCAGTAGTATCTCGGGCACAGATACGCAGTATTTT.

The chain is built from TRBV3-1 (or the pseudogene TRBV3-2) and TRBJ2-5; D is possibly TRBD2 (6 bases). The CDR3 is 12 amino acids. Germline V lookup: CDR1 LGHDT, CDR2 YNNKEL (reference sequence). V lost 1 base to trimming and J lost 7 bases, with 7 bases between them. CDR3 nucleotide sequence: TGTGCCAGCAGCCAAGCGGAGGGGACCCAGTACTTC. Protein product: CASSQAEGTQYF.

The chain joins TRBV3-1 (or the pseudogene TRBV3-2) to TRBJ1-6; maybe TRBD1 (6 bases). CDR1 is LGHDT, CDR2 YNNKEL, per germline (reference sequence). V dropped 6 bases and J dropped 4 bases, with 13 bases sitting between them. The CDR3 has 15 residues. CDR3 protein: CASRGRGAYNSPLHF. DNA of the CDR3: TGTGCCAGCAGAGGCAGGGGAGCTTATAATTCACCCCTCCACTTT.

The J gene is TRBJ1-5, the V gene TRBV19, with 10 bases fitting TRBD1. The CDR3 is 16 amino acids. Per germline, CDR1 LNHDA and CDR2 SQIVND (reference sequence). Trimming at V came to 5 bases and at J to 2 bases, leaving 6 bases not matched to a gene. The DNA for the CDR3 is TGTGCCAGTAGTCCCGGGACAGGGGCGGGCAATCAGCCCCAGCATTTT. Its translation is CASSPGTGAGNQPQHF.

The chain couples TRBV2 to TRBJ2-5; the D gene is possibly TRBD1 (6 bases). Germline values: CDR1 SNHLY, CDR2 FYNNEI. The ends were cut back, 8 bases at V and 6 bases at J, with 16 bases in the middle. This CDR3 is built from 13 residues. The CDR3 DNA is TGTGCCAGCGGCAGGGGCGGTATGAAGACCCAGTACTTC. Protein: CASGRGGMKTQYF.

The rearrangement joins TRBV18 to TRBJ1-5; D is possibly TRBD1 (5 bases). Germline loops: CDR1 KGHSH, CDR2 LQKENI. The V end was cut by 3 bases, the J end by 4 bases, with 10 bases between. The CDR3 is 14 amino acids. The CDR3 bases are TGTGCCAGCTCACCCGGGACTTTTAATCAGCCCCAGCATTTT. It yields the protein CASSPGTFNQPQHF.

This chain links TRBV6-5 with TRBJ1-6; weak D call: TRBD1 (5 bases). Germline assignment: CDR1 MNHEY and CDR2 SVGAGI. This CDR3 is 15 amino acids long. The V end lost 7 bases, the J end lost 0 bases, and 10 bases lay between the germline ends. As DNA, the CDR3 is TGTGCCAGCATGGAGGGGAGCTCCTATAATTCACCCCTCCACTTT. It codes for CASMEGSSYNSPLHF.

The chain employs TRBV7-3 and TRBJ2-2; 9 bases are shared with TRBD1. Trimming removed 1 base from V and 6 bases from J; junction bases left unmatched: 12. Germline loops: CDR1 SGHTA, CDR2 FQGTGA. CDR3 length: 18 amino acids. CDR3: CASSLKGQGQSYAGELFF. The CDR3 nucleotides are TGTGCCAGCAGCTTAAAGGGACAGGGACAATCATACGCCGGGGAGCTGTTTTTT.

The chain uses TRBV14 and TRBJ2-7; no clear D. The germline gives CDR1 SGHDN, CDR2 FVKESK. Trimming took off 1 base at V and 3 bases at J, with 4 bases between the two ends. The CDR3 sequence is 12 residues long. CDR3 amino acids: CASSQVIYEQYF. CDR3 nucleotides: TGTGCCAGCAGCCAAGTTATCTACGAGCAGTACTTC.

The genes are TRBV27 and TRBJ2-7; D unclear. Germline CDR1 and CDR2: MNHEY and SMNVEV (reference sequence). V lost 6 bases to trimming and J lost 4 bases, with 10 bases between them. The CDR3 totals 12 residues. The CDR3 coding sequence is TGTGCCAGCAGCCCGGGTGGGTACGAGCAGTACTTC. This gives the protein CASSPGGYEQYF.

This clone was detected once. The J gene is TRBJ2-5, the V gene TRBV28, with D uncertain. The CDR3 is made up of 10 amino acids. CDR1 and CDR2 (germline): MDHEN, SYDVKM. V lost 2 bases to trimming and J lost 5 bases, with 0 bases between them. The CDR3 DNA is TGTGCCAGCAGTTTAGAGACCCAGTACTTC. This codes for CASSLETQYF.

This chain uses TRBV5-4 with TRBJ1-6; D is possibly TRBD1 (6 bases). V was clipped by 3 bases and J by 8 bases, with 15 bases between them. There are 15 residues in the CDR3. Germline CDR1 and CDR2: SGHNT and YYREEE (reference sequence). CDR3 residues: CASSSGGGFDSPLHF. The DNA for the CDR3 is TGTGCCAGCAGCTCGGGAGGGGGGTTTGATTCACCCCTCCACTTT.

The gene calls are TRBV29-1 and TRBJ1-1; maybe TRBD1 (6 bases). V lost 6 bases and J lost 4, with 24 bases in between. The CDR3 is 16 residues long. CDR1 SQVTM and CDR2 ANQGSEA come from the germline V gene. The CDR3 DNA follows: TGCAGCGTCGAGGCGGGTGGGGGGCGGAGGGGCACTGAAGCTTTCTTT. Its protein is CSVEAGGGRRGTEAFF. The complete variable domain, with remaining parts taken from reference TRBV29-1 and TRBJ1-1, reads SAVISQKPSRDICQRGTSLTIQCQVDSQVTMMFWYRQQPGQSLTLIATANQGSEATYESGFVIDKFPISRPNLTFSTLTVSNMSPEDSSIYLCSVEAGGGRRGTEAFFGQGTRLTVV.

The CDR3 DNA reads TGTGCCAGCAGTTACTTTCGGGGGGAGGCACGCACAGATACGCAGTATTTT. Translated: CASSYFRGEARTDTQYF. This chain uses TRBV6-2 or TRBV6-3 with TRBJ2-3; 7 bases align to TRBD2. V dropped 1 base and J dropped 1; count of bases not matched to a gene: 8. Germline V lookup: CDR1 MNHEY, CDR2 SVGEGT. CDR3 size: 17 residues.

This clone is medium-sized in the sample. The rearrangement joins TRBV5-5 to TRBJ1-2; D unresolved. Germline V lookup: CDR1 SGHKS, CDR2 YYEKEE (reference sequence). V lost 0 bases and J lost 2, with 11 bases in between. This CDR3 is built from 15 residues. CDR3 in DNA: TGTGCCAGCAGCTTGGGGGCCTCATCCAACTATGGCTACACCTTC. Translating it yields CASSLGASSNYGYTF.

This CDR3 is CASSLKTGTGQIYEQYF. The CDR3 region has the DNA TGTGCCAGCAGTTTGAAAACCGGGACAGGGCAGATTTACGAGCAGTACTTC. The chain has TRBV27 and TRBJ2-7; 9 bases line up with TRBD1. V gave up 3 bases and J gave up 4 bases; unmatched junction bases: 13. The germline CDR1 and CDR2 sequences are MNHEY and SMNVEV (reference sequence). This CDR3 comprises 17 residues.

This chain connects TRBV2 to TRBJ1-1; no firm D call. The CDR3 loop spans 11 amino acids. Germline lookup yields CDR1 SNHLY and CDR2 FYNNEI. Trimming took 7 bases from V and 6 from J, leaving 9 bases between them. This CDR3 is CASTLTAEAFF. The CDR3 bases are TGTGCCAGCACGCTGACCGCTGAAGCTTTCTTT.

The V and J genes are TRBV7-3 and TRBJ2-7, with 10 positions matching TRBD2. The CDR3 totals 13 residues. Trimming removed 5 bases from V and 7 bases from J; junction bases left unmatched: 5. Germline CDR1 SGHTA, CDR2 FQGTGA. The CDR3 region is CASSVDSGREQYF. In DNA, the CDR3 is TGTGCCAGCAGCGTCGATAGCGGGAGGGAGCAGTACTTC. Together with reference TRBV7-3 and TRBJ2-7, the CDR3 gives the full variable domain: GAGVSQTPSNKVTEKGKYVELRCDPISGHTALYWYRQSLGQGPEFLIYFQGTGAADDSGLPNDRFFAVRPEGSVSTLKIQRTERGDSAVYLCASSVDSGREQYFGPGTRLTVT.

The chain joins TRBV5-1 to TRBJ2-7; the match to TRBD1 covers 12 bases. The CDR3 has 16 residues. CDR1 and CDR2 from the germline V gene are SGHRS and YFSETQ. J gave up 5 bases and V 4 bases, and 10 bases lay outside the gene matches. In nucleotides, the CDR3 is TGCGCCAGCAGCCACCCGGGACAGGGGGCCTGGGACGAGCAGTACTTC. This encodes CASSHPGQGAWDEQYF.

The chain carries TRBV5-1 and TRBJ1-1; TRBD1 is a possible D gene (5 bases). V lost 5 bases and J 8 bases, leaving 16 bases between the germline ends. Germline V lookup: CDR1 SGHRS, CDR2 YFSETQ. This CDR3 comprises 13 residues. As DNA, the CDR3 is TGCGCCAGCAGTACCACAGGTTCTAGGGAAGCTTTCTTT. The encoded protein is CASSTTGSREAFF.

This clone was seen once. The J gene is TRBJ1-2, the V gene TRBV5-1; D ambiguous. V dropped 4 bases and J dropped 4 bases, with 14 bases sitting between them. The CDR3 spans 14 residues. In germline, CDR1 is SGHRS, CDR2 YFSETQ. The CDR3 DNA reads TGCGCCAGCAGCCCGGAAAGGGCCGGCTATGGCTACACCTTC. It is translated as CASSPERAGYGYTF.

This clone has a handful of counts. This chain joins TRBV4-3 and TRBJ2-3, with 11 bases lining up with TRBD1. Germline lookup yields CDR1 LGHNA and CDR2 YSLEER. This CDR3 is built from 15 residues. V trimming: 4 bases; J trimming: 3 bases; junction bases outside the gene matches: 3. In nucleotides, the CDR3 is TGCGCCAGCAGCCGAGGGACAGGGGGAACAGATACGCAGTATTTT. Its translation is CASSRGTGGTDTQYF.

CDR3 sequence (DNA): TGTGCCAGCAGCGGACTAGCGGGAGAAACCGGGGAGCTGTTTTTT. This sequence encodes CASSGLAGETGELFF. The rearrangement uses TRBV6-4 and TRBJ2-2, with 13 bases identical to TRBD2. Germline loops: CDR1 MRHNA, CDR2 SNTAGT. This CDR3 spans 15 amino acids. V gave up 6 bases and J gave up 5 bases; unmatched junction bases: 3.

The chain combines TRBV7-9 with TRBJ1-1; no definite D call. Trimming took 6 bases from V and 8 from J, leaving 10 bases between them. Germline V CDR1 and CDR2: SEHNR, FQNEAQ (reference sequence). This CDR3 spans 11 amino acids. The CDR3 nucleotides are TGTGCCAGCAGACCGGGGAAAGAAGCTTTCTTT. This translates into CASRPGKEAFF.

This CDR3 reads CASSPPGQIYGYTF. The CDR3 coding sequence is TGTGCCAGCTCACCTCCGGGACAGATCTATGGCTACACCTTC. The chain carries TRBV18 and TRBJ1-2, with 7 bases lining up with TRBD1. J was trimmed by 4 bases and V by 3 bases; bases with no gene match: 5. The CDR3 is 14 amino acids. CDR1 is KGHSH and CDR2 is LQKENI in the germline V gene.

The chain carries TRBV7-9 and TRBJ2-5; D might be TRBD1 or TRBD2, each matching 5 bases. The V end lost 11 bases, the J end lost 1 base, and 17 bases lay between the germline ends. The CDR3 length is 14 residues. Germline CDR1 is SEHNR and CDR2 is FQNEAQ (reference sequence). CDR3 in amino acids: CAGGDPRVQETQYF. CDR3 DNA sequence: TGTGCCGGTGGGGACCCTAGGGTCCAAGAGACCCAGTACTTC.

The gene calls are TRBV5-4 and TRBJ2-1; D is possibly TRBD2 (5 bases). V was pared by 4 bases and J by 0 bases, with 17 bases between. The CDR3 is made up of 17 amino acids. Germline CDR1 reads SGHNT; CDR2 reads YYREEE (reference sequence). The CDR3 loop reads CASSPGASRSSYNEQFF. The CDR3 DNA reads TGTGCCAGCAGCCCGGGTGCTAGCCGTTCCTCCTACAATGAGCAGTTCTTC.

This chain links TRBV12-3 or TRBV12-4 with TRBJ2-4; D gene uncertain. This CDR3 spans 11 amino acids. Trimming cost V 3 bases and J 14 bases, with 11 bases left between them. CDR3: CASSLGIGEYF. DNA of the CDR3: TGTGCCAGCAGTTTGGGGATTGGGGAGTACTTC.

The chain is built from TRBV7-6 and TRBJ2-7, with 10 bases identical to TRBD1. The germline CDR1 and CDR2 sequences are SGHVS and FNYEAQ. The V and J ends lost 5 bases and 3 bases, in that order; junction bases with no gene match: 13. The CDR3 runs to 17 residues. CDR3 DNA sequence: TGTGCCAGCAGCCCTAGGGGGCTGAGGGACAGGGGCTACGAGCAGTACTTC. It encodes CASSPRGLRDRGYEQYF.

The CDR3 loop reads CASSEYAGPTYEQYF. DNA for the CDR3: TGTGCCAGCAGTGAATATGCGGGGCCTACCTACGAGCAGTACTTC. The chain uses TRBV2 and TRBJ2-7; tentatively, D is TRBD2 (6 bases). The V gene lost 2 bases and the J gene lost 2 bases, with 13 bases spanning the gap. Germline V gene data show CDR1 as SNHLY and CDR2 as FYNNEI. CDR3 length: 15 residues.